Below, 22 T cell receptor beta chains from the same sample are listed, as sequenced in a study of T-cell memory formation after mild COVID-19. TCRdb itself ran the 5' RACE reads through MiXCR, one entry per CDR3 protein. The table includes about 400,000 distinct CDR3 sequences, about 15% detected once. Sample: PBMCs or a T cell subset sorted from them (not recorded which). Receptor source: a man in his late teens or twenties who had mild COVID-19 (a few samples of this study predate the infection). Cell type and time point are not known.

This clonotype was detected a few times. This rearrangement joins TRBV4-3 to TRBJ2-3, with D possibly being TRBD1 (6 bases). CDR3 length: 17 residues. Germline V gene sequence: CDR1 LGHNA, CDR2 YSLEER. V was pared by 0 bases and J by 0 bases, with 13 bases between. The chain's CDR3 is CASSQDPARGSTDTQYF. CDR3 nucleotides: TGCGCCAGCAGCCAAGATCCCGCCAGGGGAAGCACAGATACGCAGTATTTT.

This clonotype was detected many times. This chain joins TRBV20-1 and TRBJ1-4; the D is unclear. V lost 3 bases to trimming and J lost 5 bases, with 7 bases between them. The CDR3 consists of 12 residues. Germline CDR1 DFQATT, CDR2 SNEGSKA (reference sequence). The CDR3 loop is CSARLVNEKLFF. CDR3 DNA sequence: TGCAGTGCTAGGCTGGTCAATGAAAAACTGTTTTTT.

The chain carries TRBV5-4 and TRBJ2-5; the match to TRBD1 covers 7 bases. Germline V CDR1 and CDR2: SGHNT, YYREEE (reference sequence). The CDR3 contains 14 residues. V lost 4 bases, J lost 3 bases, and 6 bases stayed unmatched. CDR3 loop: CASSPTGMEETQYF. CDR3 nucleotide sequence: TGTGCCAGCAGCCCGACAGGGATGGAAGAGACCCAGTACTTC.

The V gene is TRBV6-4, the J gene TRBJ2-1, with D possibly matching TRBD2 (6 bases). CDR1 MRHNA and CDR2 SNTAGT come from the germline V gene. Trimming took 3 bases from V and 6 from J, leaving 15 bases between them. The CDR3 sequence is 15 residues long. The CDR3 protein is CASSEMAGLPNEQFF. For the CDR3, the DNA is TGTGCCAGCAGTGAGATGGCGGGGCTCCCCAATGAGCAGTTCTTC.

This clonotype was found many times. The CDR3 DNA is TGCAGTGCTAGAGAACTGGGACAGGGGATTTATAGCAATCAGCCCCAGCATTTT. This sequence encodes CSARELGQGIYSNQPQHF. The chain combines TRBV20-1 with TRBJ1-5; 10 nucleotides line up with TRBD1. Germline-derived CDR1 and CDR2 are DFQATT and SNEGSKA (reference sequence). This CDR3 has 18 amino acids. V shed 0 bases and J 0 bases; nucleotides not matched to a gene: 8.

This clonotype was detected many times. This CDR3 reads CASSQVEAQPQHF. CDR3 in DNA: TGCGCCAGCAGCCAAGTGGAGGCCCAGCCCCAGCATTTT. V is TRBV4-1 and J is TRBJ1-5; D unclear. The germline V and J ends were trimmed by 1 base and 7 bases, with 8 bases remaining between them. This CDR3 has 13 residues. The germline V gene has CDR1 MGHRA and CDR2 YSYEKL.

The rearrangement links TRBV20-1 to TRBJ2-1, with 7 bases lining up with TRBD1. Germline V lookup: CDR1 DFQATT, CDR2 SNEGSKA (reference sequence). After removal of 3 bases from V and 4 bases from J, the junction contained 12 bases not matched to a gene. The length of the CDR3 is 16 residues. The DNA for the CDR3 is TGCAGTGCTAGGAGAGGGGGCCCTAAACATTACAATGAGCAGTTCTTC. It codes for CSARRGGPKHYNEQFF.

This clonotype was seen only a few times. J is TRBJ2-7 and V is TRBV6-6; the D gene is possibly TRBD1 (5 bases). Germline V gives CDR1 MNHNY, CDR2 SVGAGI (reference sequence). Trimming shortened V by 6 bases and J by 2 bases, and 17 bases separated the two germline ends. CDR3 length equals 15 residues. Written as DNA, the CDR3 is TGTGCCAGCAGAACCCCGACAGAGCCCCCCTACGAGCAGTACTTC. This translates into CASRTPTEPPYEQYF.

The chain joins TRBV5-1 to TRBJ1-1; TRBD1 matches 7 bases. V lost 2 bases, J lost 3 bases, and 7 bases stayed unmatched. CDR1 and CDR2 from the germline V gene are SGHRS and YFSETQ. The CDR3 runs to 15 residues. The CDR3 protein is CASSLKQGRHTEAFF. The CDR3 nucleotides are TGCGCCAGCAGCTTAAAACAGGGGCGCCACACTGAAGCTTTCTTT.

The V and J genes are TRBV14 and TRBJ2-1; 10 nucleotides line up with TRBD2. The CDR3 covers 17 residues. With V trimmed by 0 bases and J by 8 bases, 10 bases remained unmatched. Looked up from germline, CDR1 is SGHDN and CDR2 is FVKESK. CDR3 residues: CASSQDESGGAKHEQFF. The CDR3 DNA follows: TGTGCCAGCAGCCAAGACGAGAGCGGGGGGGCGAAGCATGAGCAGTTCTTC.

The CDR3 nucleotides are TGTGCCACTACCCCATATGGGGCAGGGCGTACGTCGGGTCAGCCCCAGCATTTT. Amino acids: CATTPYGAGRTSGQPQHF. This chain joins TRBV19 and TRBJ1-5; a possible D gene is TRBD1 (5 bases). The CDR3 runs to 18 residues. Trimming pared 10 bases from V and 6 bases from J, leaving 31 bases between. Germline CDR1 reads LNHDA; CDR2 reads SQIVND (reference sequence).

This clonotype occurred a few times. This sequence joins TRBV13 and TRBJ2-5, with no clear D. CDR1 is PRHDT and CDR2 is FYEKMQ in the germline V gene (reference sequence). This CDR3 has 13 amino acids. Trimming left V 5 bases short and J 4 bases short, with 11 bases between. The CDR3 spells CASSILNGETQYF. The CDR3 DNA reads as TGTGCCAGCAGCATCCTGAACGGAGAGACCCAGTACTTC.

The table lists this clonotype with a few counts. The rearrangement joins TRBV6-2 or TRBV6-3 to TRBJ2-7; D is undetermined. V shed 7 bases and J shed 2 bases, with 18 bases lying between them. The CDR3 contains 15 residues. CDR1 and CDR2 (germline): MNHEY, SVGEGT. As DNA, the CDR3 is TGTGCCAGCAAACAAGGATCCCCCAGCCCCTACGAGCAGTACTTC. Protein: CASKQGSPSPYEQYF.

V is TRBV11-2 and J is TRBJ2-5; no reliable D call. Germline V gives CDR1 SGHAT, CDR2 FQNNGV. This CDR3 comprises 14 residues. Trimming took 1 base from V and 5 from J, leaving 11 bases between them. CDR3 nucleotides: TGTGCCAGCAGCTTAGGCCCAGAGGTGGAGACCCAGTACTTC. Translated, it gives CASSLGPEVETQYF.

In this sample, this clonotype turned up a few times. The CDR3 sequence is CSVGRDGDPYGYTF. The CDR3 nucleotides are TGCAGCGTGGGGCGGGACGGCGACCCCTATGGCTACACCTTC. The chain recombines TRBV29-1 with TRBJ1-2; D possibly corresponds to TRBD1 (5 bases). The ends were cut back, 6 bases at V and 4 bases at J, with 18 bases in the middle. This CDR3 has 14 amino acids. The germline gives CDR1 SQVTM, CDR2 ANQGSEA. The whole variable domain, filled in from reference TRBV29-1 and TRBJ1-2, reads SAVISQKPSRDICQRGTSLTIQCQVDSQVTMMFWYRQQPGQSLTLIATANQGSEATYESGFVIDKFPISRPNLTFSTLTVSNMSPEDSSIYLCSVGRDGDPYGYTFGSGTRLTVV.

V gene TRBV4-1 combines with J gene TRBJ1-5; TRBD1 agrees at 9 bases. Trimming cost V 2 bases and J 5 bases; bases outside gene matches: 4. Germline V CDR1 and CDR2: MGHRA, YSYEKL. This CDR3 contains 15 residues. The CDR3 bases are TGCGCCAGCAGCCAAATCAGGACAGGGGATCAGCCCCAGCATTTT. Protein product: CASSQIRTGDQPQHF.

There are many counts of this clonotype. The V gene is TRBV5-6, the J gene TRBJ2-3, with 9 bases that match TRBD2. The CDR3 is 16 residues long. Germline values: CDR1 SGHDT, CDR2 YYEEEE. V trimming: 2 bases; J trimming: 5 bases; junction bases outside the gene matches: 9. The CDR3 DNA sequence: TGTGCCAGCAGCTTCCCACTAGCGGGCATGGGAGATACGCAGTATTTT. Amino acids: CASSFPLAGMGDTQYF.

This clonotype occurred many times. The rearrangement links TRBV4-3 to TRBJ2-1; D might be TRBD2 (6 bases). Germline V gene lookup returns CDR1 LGHNA and CDR2 YSLEER. This CDR3 comprises 15 residues. V gave up 0 bases and J gave up 13 bases, with 19 bases separating them. Written as DNA, the CDR3 is TGCGCCAGCAGCCAAGAGGCCTCGGGGCGGGACCGCCAGTTCTTC. Its protein is CASSQEASGRDRQFF.

This rearrangement joins TRBV4-1 to TRBJ1-2; D is ambiguous. Germline-derived CDR1 and CDR2 are MGHRA and YSYEKL. V lost 0 bases and J lost 2, with 7 bases in between. The CDR3 covers 14 residues. Here the CDR3 reads CASSQDGPNYGYTF. The CDR3 DNA sequence: TGCGCCAGCAGCCAAGATGGACCAAACTATGGCTACACCTTC.

V gene TRBV6-2 or TRBV6-3 combines with J gene TRBJ1-5, with D unclear. Germline V gene data show CDR1 as MNHEY and CDR2 as SVGEGT. Trimming removed 6 bases from V and 5 bases from J, with 14 bases in between. This CDR3 contains 14 residues. The CDR3 loop is CASSADLNYQPQHF. The CDR3, as DNA: TGTGCCAGCAGCGCGGACCTAAACTATCAGCCCCAGCATTTT.

The chain combines TRBV12-3 or TRBV12-4 with TRBJ2-1; D gene uncertain. The V and J ends lost 5 bases and 12 bases respectively, with 14 bases between them. This CDR3 spans 12 amino acids. Here the CDR3 DNA reads TGTGCCAGCAGTCCTGGCCAAAGCAGGCAGTTCTTC. Its protein product is CASSPGQSRQFF.

This clonotype has more than one count but fewer than ten. The chain recombines TRBV6-2 or TRBV6-3 with TRBJ2-3; TRBD2 matches 9 bases. This CDR3 contains 17 residues. The trim removed 2 bases at V and 8 bases at J, leaving 14 bases unmatched. Germline values: CDR1 MNHEY, CDR2 SVGEGT. The chain's CDR3 is CASSYRGLAVGTRTQYF. The CDR3 region has the DNA TGTGCCAGCAGTTACAGGGGACTAGCCGTGGGGACTCGTACGCAGTATTTT.